A selection of T cell receptor beta chains follows, all from one sample in a study of blood T cell repertoires in COVID-19. Assay used: immunoSEQ multiplex PCR; TCRdb lists only in-frame clones, some missing. The top ten clones hold roughly 6.7% of a sample with approximately 300,000 clones, roughly nine tenths of them seen once. The sample comprised peripheral blood. All receptors come from a man between 18 and 35 years old who had recovered from COVID-19. CDR3s include the opening cysteine and the closing phenylalanine or tryptophan.

J gene: TRBJ2-3
V gene: TRBV7-2
CDR3 protein: CASSFSSGRADTQYF

J gene: TRBJ2-7
V gene: TRBV16
CDR3 protein: CASSQSLAGGEQYF

J gene: TRBJ2-7
V gene: TRBV19
CDR3 protein: CASNGGDSPYEQYF

J gene: TRBJ2-5
V gene: TRBV27
CDR3 protein: CASSRLGLAGVETQYF

J gene: TRBJ1-2
V gene: TRBV27
CDR3 protein: CASSSQGAYGYTF

J gene: TRBJ2-7
V gene: TRBV4-3
CDR3 protein: CASSQDQGVRYEQYF

J gene: TRBJ2-5
V gene: TRBV27
CDR3 protein: CASSPLAGVETQYF

J gene: TRBJ2-1
V gene: TRBV7-2
CDR3 protein: CASSSLADYNEQFF

J gene: TRBJ2-3
V gene: TRBV20-1
CDR3 protein: CSASTSDTDTQYF

J gene: TRBJ2-1
V gene: TRBV5-1
CDR3 protein: CASSLVAGGENEQFF

J gene: TRBJ1-3
V gene: TRBV19
CDR3 protein: CASTIRTGWFSGNTIYF

J gene: TRBJ2-1
V gene: TRBV5-1
CDR3 protein: CASSLAAWAYNEQFF

J gene: TRBJ1-6
V gene: TRBV6-6
CDR3 protein: CASSYADIGASPLHF

J gene: TRBJ2-1
V gene: TRBV4-3
CDR3 protein: CASSQVPGQPSYNEQFF

J gene: TRBJ2-7
V gene: TRBV6-5
CDR3 protein: CASMGTGWYEQYF

J gene: TRBJ2-7
V gene: TRBV5-1
CDR3 protein: CASSLASGSDEQYF

J gene: TRBJ1-5
V gene: TRBV2
CDR3 protein: CASSGEGVEPQHF

J gene: TRBJ2-2
V gene: TRBV6-5
CDR3 protein: CASSYTENTGELFF

J gene: TRBJ1-4
V gene: TRBV6-2/TRBV6-3
CDR3 protein: CASSYSSGWTNEKLFF

J gene: TRBJ2-7
V gene: TRBV7-9
CDR3 protein: CASSLGTLKTYEQYF

J gene: TRBJ2-1
V gene: TRBV11-2
CDR3 protein: CASSRDWEQLGYNEQFF